This T cell receptor (beta chain) was observed in a study of regulatory T cells in long-lasting Graves disease. Through Arm-PCR of CDR3 regions and iRepertoire HTBI primers, TCR beta libraries were built. Via MiXCR, TCRdb re-called the multiplex PCR reads, giving one row per CDR3 protein. The sample holds hundreds of thousands of distinct CDR3 sequences; over 14% are singletons and the top ten take approximately 7.8%. Per the germline V gene, CDR1 is SQVTM and CDR2 is ANQGSEA. V was shortened by 7 bases and J by 1 base, with 13 bases between the two germline ends. The CDR3 extends over 13 amino acids. This sample's time point: newly diagnosed GD, antithyroid drugs for less than 3 months. PBMC-extracted RNA yielded the TCR library. The sample also formed part of further work on T cells in Graves' hyperthyroidism and ophthalmopathy.

The rearrangement joins TRBV29-1 to TRBJ1-2; D not resolved. The sample was peripheral blood mononuclear cells (PBMCs), taken at new diagnosis, from a patient treated with antithyroid drugs. The TCR originated in a woman between 40 and 50 years old with Graves disease. The chain's CDR3 is CSAAPLSNYGYTF. CDR3 in DNA: TGCAGCGCCGCCCCTTTGAGTAACTATGGCTACACCTTC.